The next 29 T cell receptor beta chains were all read from a single sample in a study of OX40 agonist ivuxolimab in advanced cancers. TCRdb keeps only in-frame clones here, not all; method: immunoSEQ multiplex PCR. Counted here are about 48,000 clones, 75% to 85% occurring once; the ten biggest clones make up about 1%. Source: CD4+ or CD8+ T cells sorted from blood, taken in a trial of the OX40 agonist ivuxolimab. The receptors shown here come from an adult with an advanced solid tumor such as melanoma, head and neck, liver or kidney cancer.

CDR3 amino acids: CASSLNEGRMYTF. The CDR3, as DNA: TGTGCCAGCAGCTTAAATGAGGGGCGCATGTACACCTTC. The chain couples TRBV7-2 to TRBJ1-2, with a tentative D call TRBD1 (5 bases). The V gene lost 2 bases and the J gene lost 11 bases, with 15 bases spanning the gap. The CDR3 runs to 13 residues. CDR1 SGHTA and CDR2 FQGNSA come from the germline V gene.

This chain uses TRBV10-3 with TRBJ2-7; the D gene is possibly TRBD2 (5 bases). Trimming cost V 6 bases and J 1 base, with 16 bases left between them. CDR1 and CDR2 from the germline V gene are ENHRY and SYGVKD. The CDR3 has 15 residues. The CDR3 sequence is CAISRPHPGSYEQYF. The CDR3, as DNA: TGTGCCATCAGCCGACCTCACCCGGGGTCCTACGAGCAGTACTTC.

The chain recombines TRBV6-5 with TRBJ1-2; D uncertain. The CDR3 sequence is 14 residues long. Trimming pared 6 bases from V and 2 bases from J, leaving 13 bases between. Germline CDR1 reads MNHEY; CDR2 reads SVGAGI. The CDR3 nucleotides are TGTGCCAGCAGACCCCCGGGGTCAAACTATGGCTACACCTTC. Its protein product is CASRPPGSNYGYTF.

Only one count was recorded for this clone. The genes are TRBV7-2 and TRBJ2-1, with 7 nucleotides matching TRBD1. V lost 1 base, J lost 5 bases, and 5 bases stayed unmatched. Germline values: CDR1 SGHTA, CDR2 FQGNSA. CDR3 size: 15 residues. The CDR3 region has the DNA TGTGCCAGCAGCTTAGACAGGGGACAGCACAATGAGCAGTTCTTC. The encoded protein is CASSLDRGQHNEQFF.

The V call is TRBV5-4, the J call TRBJ2-7, with D possibly called TRBD1 or TRBD2 (5 bases each). The CDR3 runs 17 residues. Germline lookup yields CDR1 SGHNT and CDR2 YYREEE (reference sequence). V dropped 0 bases and J dropped 2 bases, with 18 bases sitting between them. CDR3 bases: TGTGCCAGCAGCTTGGGCAAAATCCCCGGGACGGCCTACGAGCAGTACTTC. Encoded protein: CASSLGKIPGTAYEQYF.

This clone was counted a single time. The V call is TRBV10-3, the J call TRBJ1-5; D is perhaps TRBD1 (6 bases). The CDR3 has 14 residues. CDR1 and CDR2 (germline): ENHRY, SYGVKD. Trimming pared 7 bases from V and 1 base from J, leaving 11 bases between. The CDR3, as DNA: TGTGCCATCAATCCGGGACACAGCAATCAGCCCCAGCATTTT. As protein: CAINPGHSNQPQHF.

V is TRBV9 and J is TRBJ2-7; 11 bases are a match to TRBD1. Germline values: CDR1 SGDLS, CDR2 YYNGEE. The CDR3 spans 15 residues. V shed 3 bases, J shed 3 bases, and the junction held 5 bases outside the gene matches. This CDR3 reads CASSATGTGGYEQYF. Here the CDR3 DNA reads TGTGCCAGCAGCGCGACCGGGACAGGGGGCTACGAGCAGTACTTC.

The chain has TRBV4-1 and TRBJ1-4; TRBD1 aligns across 8 bases. The CDR3 totals 15 residues. Looked up from germline, CDR1 is MGHRA and CDR2 is YSYEKL. Trimming at V came to 4 bases and at J to 4 bases, leaving 5 bases not matched to a gene. The CDR3 sequence is CASSLTDRVNEKLFF. Written as DNA, the CDR3 is TGCGCCAGCAGCCTAACGGACAGGGTTAATGAAAAACTGTTTTTT.

The rearrangement uses TRBV5-6 and TRBJ2-5; 9 bases match TRBD1. CDR3 size: 17 residues. J gave up 9 bases and V 2 bases, and 17 bases lay outside the gene matches. CDR1 and CDR2 from the germline V gene are SGHDT and YYEEEE. The CDR3 region has the DNA TGTGCCAGCAGCTTATTAAATCCGGGACAGGGCCGGCGGGCCCAGTACTTC. Protein: CASSLLNPGQGRRAQYF.

V is TRBV6-4 and J is TRBJ1-1; no clear D. V lost 5 bases to trimming and J lost 5 bases, with 12 bases between them. Germline CDR1 reads MRHNA; CDR2 reads SNTAGT. The CDR3 loop spans 13 amino acids. The CDR3 spells CASSRTTLTEAFF. The CDR3 nucleotides are TGTGCCAGCAGTCGGACGACATTAACTGAAGCTTTCTTT.

Only a few counts were recorded for this clone. The chain employs TRBV7-3 and TRBJ1-1; unclear D gene. Germline-derived CDR1 and CDR2 are SGHTA and FQGTGA. This CDR3 comprises 12 residues. Trimming stripped 3 bases from V and 8 bases from J, with 10 bases between. The CDR3 bases are TGTGCCAGCAGCTTCAGGATGTTCGAAGCTTTCTTT. This encodes CASSFRMFEAFF.

This chain uses TRBV7-9 with TRBJ2-1, with D unresolved. CDR1 SEHNR and CDR2 FQNEAQ come from the germline V gene (reference sequence). The V end lost 6 bases, the J end lost 3 bases, and 3 bases lay between the germline ends. This CDR3 spans 11 amino acids. As DNA, the CDR3 is TGTGCCAGCAGTAACTACAATGAGCAGTTCTTC. The encoded protein is CASSNYNEQFF.

This clone has only one observation. The J gene is TRBJ1-5, the V gene TRBV7-2; D may be TRBD1 (6 bases). Germline V lookup: CDR1 SGHTA, CDR2 FQGNSA. V was cut by 5 bases and J by 6 bases, with 14 bases left in between. The CDR3 consists of 14 residues. CDR3 residues: CASSLGTMGQPQHF. The CDR3 nucleotides are TGTGCCAGCAGCCTCGGGACAATGGGTCAGCCCCAGCATTTT.

The CDR3 here is CASRPALGRGGSPLHF. The CDR3 region has the DNA TGCGCCAGCAGGCCCGCCTTGGGACGTGGGGGTTCACCCCTCCACTTT. The genes are TRBV4-1 and TRBJ1-6; maybe TRBD1 (5 bases). There are 16 residues in the CDR3. V was cut by 6 bases and J by 9 bases, with 21 bases left in between. Germline CDR1 is MGHRA and CDR2 is YSYEKL.

This clone is medium-sized by share. V gene TRBV11-2 combines with J gene TRBJ2-5, with a tentative D call TRBD2 (6 bases). This CDR3 is 14 amino acids long. Between the trimmed V and J ends, which lost 0 bases and 2 bases, there was a span of 7 bases. Germline V CDR1 and CDR2: SGHAT, FQNNGV. The CDR3 region is CASSLEAGQETQYF. CDR3 coding DNA: TGTGCCAGCAGCTTAGAGGCGGGACAAGAGACCCAGTACTTC.

This clone was picked up a small number of times. The rearrangement links TRBV27 to TRBJ2-5; D is possibly TRBD1 or TRBD2 (5 bases each). Germline CDR1 reads MNHEY; CDR2 reads SMNVEV (reference sequence). The V gene lost 3 bases and the J gene lost 2 bases, with 10 bases spanning the gap. The CDR3 runs to 14 residues. The CDR3, as DNA: TGTGCCAGCAGTTTGGGGACCGGGCAAGAGACCCAGTACTTC. This translates into CASSLGTGQETQYF.

This chain connects TRBV19 to TRBJ2-7; 11 nucleotides match TRBD1. V lost 5 bases to trimming and J lost 3 bases; unmatched junction nucleotides: 3. Germline CDR1 and CDR2: LNHDA and SQIVND (reference sequence). The CDR3 totals 14 residues. This CDR3 is CASSGQGAGYEQYF. CDR3 bases: TGTGCCAGTAGTGGACAGGGGGCAGGCTACGAGCAGTACTTC. The full variable domain, its missing parts supplied by reference TRBV19 and TRBJ2-7, is DGGITQSPKYLFRKEGQNVTLSCEQNLNHDAMYWYRQDPGQGLRLIYYSQIVNDFQKGDIAEGYSVSREKKESFPLTVTSAQKNPTAFYLCASSGQGAGYEQYFGPGTRLTVT.

This clone has just a few counts. This chain connects TRBV30 to TRBJ2-3; D perhaps matches TRBD2 (6 bases). The CDR3 extends over 13 amino acids. The germline V gene has CDR1 GTSNPN and CDR2 SVGIG (reference sequence). Trimming shortened V by 4 bases and J by 6 bases, and 14 bases separated the two germline ends. CDR3 sequence reads: CAWTLGGSDTQYF. The CDR3 DNA follows: TGTGCCTGGACCCTGGGGGGATCGGATACGCAGTATTTT. Drawing the rest from reference TRBV30 and TRBJ2-3, the complete variable domain is SQTIHQWPATLVQPVGSPLSLECTVEGTSNPNLYWYRQAAGRGLQLLFYSVGIGQISSEVPQNLSASRPQDRQFILSSKKLLLSDSGFYLCAWTLGGSDTQYFGPGTRLTVL.

In this sample, this clone turned up a few times. CDR3 loop: CASSPGPLYGYTF. The CDR3 DNA reads as TGTGCCAGCAGCCCGGGACCCCTCTATGGCTACACCTTC. The V gene is TRBV13, the J gene TRBJ1-2; possible D gene TRBD1, 5 bases. The CDR3 length is 13 residues. The V gene's germline CDR1 is PRHDT and CDR2 FYEKMQ (reference sequence). Trimming took 5 bases from V and 4 from J, leaving 11 bases between them.

The rearrangement uses TRBV19 and TRBJ1-6; the D gene is possibly TRBD1 (6 bases). V gave up 5 bases and J gave up 2 bases, with 19 bases separating them. The CDR3 runs 18 residues. Germline loops: CDR1 LNHDA, CDR2 SQIVND (reference sequence). CDR3 in amino acids: CASSPAGEERAYNSPLHF. The CDR3 region has the DNA TGTGCCAGTAGTCCGGCAGGGGAGGAGAGGGCCTATAATTCACCCCTCCACTTT.

About this clone: Compared with germline, one end of the junction differs, possibly owing to a read error. For the CDR3, the DNA is TGCAGCGTCGTTGGGGGTTACTTCTACGGGCAGTACTTC. This translates into CSVVGGYFYGQYF. The rearrangement uses TRBV29-1 and TRBJ2-7; D assignment may be TRBD1 or TRBD2 (5 bases each). The CDR3 loop spans 13 amino acids. The V gene's germline CDR1 is SQVTM and CDR2 ANQGSEA.

This chain connects TRBV4-3 to TRBJ2-5; unclear D gene. Germline loops: CDR1 LGHNA, CDR2 YSLEER. The CDR3 loop spans 14 amino acids. Trimming pared 0 bases from V and 2 bases from J, leaving 7 bases between. The CDR3 is CASSQDTLQETQYF. DNA for the CDR3: TGCGCCAGCAGCCAAGATACCCTTCAAGAGACCCAGTACTTC.

The chain combines TRBV7-2 with TRBJ2-5; 11 bases are a match to TRBD2. V was clipped by 1 base and J by 5 bases; unmatched bases: 6. Germline CDR1 and CDR2: SGHTA and FQGNSA. CDR3 size: 16 residues. The CDR3 is CASSLVAGGSGETQYF. The CDR3 nucleotides read TGTGCCAGCAGCTTAGTAGCGGGGGGGTCCGGGGAGACCCAGTACTTC.

In its sample, this clone ranks as medium-sized (0.01 to 0.1%). The chain has TRBV6-5 and TRBJ1-2, with a tentative D call TRBD1 (5 bases). Trimming left V 4 bases short and J 2 bases short, with 11 bases between. The CDR3 sequence is 14 residues long. The germline V gene has CDR1 MNHEY and CDR2 SVGAGI. The CDR3 DNA reads TGTGCCAGCAGTTCCCCGACAGAGAACTATGGCTACACCTTC. Protein: CASSSPTENYGYTF.

The chain joins TRBV7-9 to TRBJ1-5; D gene uncertain. V gave up 1 base and J gave up 3 bases, with 7 bases separating them. Germline CDR1 reads SEHNR; CDR2 reads FQNEAQ (reference sequence). The CDR3 consists of 14 residues. CDR3 region: CASSLGQVNQPQHF. The CDR3 nucleotides are TGTGCCAGCAGCTTAGGGCAGGTCAATCAGCCCCAGCATTTT.

The CDR3 loop is CASSLAGGGYTF. The CDR3 region has the DNA TGCGCCAGCAGCTTGGCCGGGGGTGGCTACACCTTC. This chain uses TRBV5-1 with TRBJ1-2, with a possible D match to TRBD1 (5 bases). The CDR3 has 12 amino acids. The V gene lost 0 bases and the J gene lost 7 bases, with 7 bases spanning the gap. The germline V gene has CDR1 SGHRS and CDR2 YFSETQ.

The chain employs TRBV7-2 and TRBJ2-1; a possible D gene is TRBD2 (5 bases). Looked up from germline, CDR1 is SGHTA and CDR2 is FQGNSA. The CDR3 is 17 amino acids. Between the trimmed V and J ends, which lost 1 base and 0 bases, there was a span of 13 bases. CDR3 DNA sequence: TGTGCCAGCAGCTTAGTAGTTTCGACTATCTCCTACAATGAGCAGTTCTTC. It encodes CASSLVVSTISYNEQFF.

This chain joins TRBV6-1 and TRBJ2-7; possible D gene TRBD1, 6 bases. Trimming took 0 bases from V and 6 from J, leaving 15 bases between them. This CDR3 has 15 amino acids. Germline CDR1 reads MNHNS; CDR2 reads SASEGT. The CDR3 here is CASSEATVRDTEQYF. DNA for the CDR3: TGTGCCAGCAGTGAAGCAACAGTAAGGGACACCGAGCAGTACTTC.

The V and J genes are TRBV18 and TRBJ2-6; D is unclear. Trimming took off 6 bases at V and 0 bases at J, with 21 bases between the two ends. CDR3 size: 19 residues. Germline CDR1 KGHSH, CDR2 LQKENI. DNA of the CDR3: TGTGCCAGCTCCCTTCGCTGGGCTGCACAGTCCTCTGGGGCCAACGTCCTGACTTTC. It specifies CASSLRWAAQSSGANVLTF.